This T cell receptor beta chain was found in a study of cytomegalovirus exposure and HLA in healthy donors. Study at large: Sequencing of around 200 million T cells in an earlier analysis found 95 million to 120 million unique TCR beta sequences. As released early, the data held around 80 million unique TCRs from HLA-typed donors.

The J segment lost 5 bases and the V segment lost 4 bases, leaving 8 bases of the junction unmatched. The germline V gene has CDR1 SGHRS and CDR2 YFSETQ. CDR3 length: 15 amino acids. This PCR relied on a set of 60 Vbeta primers and 13 Jbeta primers. TCRdb's table, derived via immunoSEQ multiplex PCR, lists solely in-frame clones and lacks some. The sample includes around 250,000 clones, approximately 91% of them seen just once. Study results and limitations: Earlier analysis looked at TCR beta V segments, and most were productive about 90% or about 30% of the time. A few chains tied to CMV proved CMV antigen-specific in vitro.

Comment on this clone: Its target is not known.

V usage is TRBV5-1 and J usage is TRBJ2-7; TRBD1 agrees at 11 bases. This sequence originates from a girl aged 2 to 9 in good health and CMV-seronegative. Sequencing was performed on PBMCs. The CDR3 here is CASSAWTGGIDEQYF. CDR3 bases: TGCGCCAGCAGCGCCTGGACAGGGGGCATCGACGAGCAGTACTTC.